The 10 T cell receptor beta chains below all came from one sample that was sequenced in a study of radiation and T cells in renal cell carcinoma. Sample treatment: treatment-naive control, cytoreductive nephrectomy. Here immunoSEQ multiplex PCR was the method, and the copy in TCRdb shows in-frame clones only, minus some. Among about 24,000 clones listed, more than 50% were seen once. The source was tumor tissue, collected from a patient whose treatment was nephrectomy without radiotherapy. The receptors originated from a human donor with renal cell carcinoma.

This clone was seen many times. The chain combines TRBV6-5 with TRBJ1-6; D may be TRBD1 (5 bases). Germline values: CDR1 MNHEY, CDR2 SVGAGI. Trimming removed 7 bases from V and 9 bases from J, with 13 bases in between. The CDR3 has 13 residues. CDR3 protein: CASTVAGGSPLHF. The DNA for the CDR3 is TGTGCCAGCACCGTAGCGGGGGGTTCACCCCTCCACTTT.

DNA for the CDR3: TGTGCCAGCAGCCTGAGCTCCTACGAGCAGTACTTC. This codes for CASSLSSYEQYF. The chain combines TRBV7-2 with TRBJ2-7; D unclear. Germline-derived CDR1 and CDR2 are SGHTA and FQGNSA. The CDR3 is made up of 12 amino acids. The V end lost 5 bases, the J end lost 0 bases, and 5 bases lay between the germline ends.

This clone was seen a few times. The J gene is TRBJ1-2, the V gene TRBV14, with 7 bases aligning to TRBD1. This CDR3 spans 16 amino acids. After removal of 0 bases from V and 3 bases from J, the junction contained 7 bases not matched to a gene. Germline V gene data show CDR1 as SGHDN and CDR2 as FVKESK. This chain's CDR3 is CASSQDDRAGDYGYTF. The CDR3 DNA reads TGTGCCAGCAGCCAAGATGACAGGGCTGGAGACTATGGCTACACCTTC.

V usage is TRBV6-5 and J usage is TRBJ2-2; the match to TRBD1 covers 7 bases. The CDR3 has 16 amino acids. The junction had 9 bases not matched to a gene; V was cut back by 4 bases and J by 4 bases. Germline V gene lookup returns CDR1 MNHEY and CDR2 SVGAGI. CDR3 in amino acids: CASSSVTGSGTGELFF. The CDR3 DNA follows: TGTGCCAGCAGTTCCGTGACAGGGTCGGGCACCGGGGAGCTGTTTTTT.

The genes are TRBV4-2 and TRBJ2-5; possible D gene TRBD1, 6 bases. From germline, CDR1 is LGHNA and CDR2 YNFKEQ. V shed 0 bases and J shed 5 bases, with 13 bases lying between them. The CDR3 has 15 residues. DNA of the CDR3: TGTGCCAGCAGCCAAGAGGGGGCCCGAGGGGAGACCCAGTACTTC. It is translated as CASSQEGARGETQYF.

This chain uses TRBV29-1 with TRBJ2-5; 12 bases map to TRBD2. This CDR3 has 14 amino acids. Germline values: CDR1 SQVTM, CDR2 ANQGSEA. After removal of 4 bases from V and 5 bases from J, the junction contained 5 bases not matched to a gene. CDR3 sequence reads: CSVASSGGAETQYF. CDR3 nucleotides: TGCAGCGTTGCCTCTAGCGGGGGGGCGGAGACCCAGTACTTC.

The chain is built from TRBV7-8 and TRBJ2-3, with a weak D call TRBD2 (6 bases). This CDR3 comprises 16 residues. Trimming left V 1 base short and J 3 bases short, with 14 bases between. CDR1 is SGHVS and CDR2 is FQNEAQ in the germline V gene. The CDR3 is CASSLEIGGGTDTQYF. In DNA form, the CDR3 reads TGTGCCAGCAGCTTAGAAATCGGTGGAGGGACAGATACGCAGTATTTT.

The CDR3 spells CASSWDTASDTQYF. The CDR3 DNA reads as TGTGCCAGCAGCTGGGATACGGCCTCAGATACGCAGTATTTT. The chain joins TRBV4-2 to TRBJ2-3; D is undetermined. Germline V CDR1 and CDR2: LGHNA, YNFKEQ. V was clipped by 5 bases and J by 4 bases, with 13 bases between them. There are 14 residues in the CDR3.

The V call is TRBV4-3, the J call TRBJ2-1; 10 bases agree with TRBD1. CDR3 length equals 15 residues. V shed 3 bases, J shed 4 bases, and the junction held 3 bases outside the gene matches. Germline CDR1 and CDR2: LGHNA and YSLEER. DNA for the CDR3: TGCGCCAGCAGCCAGGACAGGGGGAGATACAATGAGCAGTTCTTC. The encoded protein is CASSQDRGRYNEQFF.

This clone was counted only a few times. The chain couples TRBV7-9 to TRBJ2-7; no clear D gene. This CDR3 region has 13 residues. The germline V gene encodes CDR1 SEHNR and CDR2 FQNEAQ (reference sequence). V lost 3 bases to trimming and J lost 2 bases, with 8 bases between them. The CDR3 DNA sequence: TGTGCCAGCAGCTTTGGGGAAACCTACGAGCAGTACTTC. This encodes CASSFGETYEQYF.